The 30 T cell receptor beta chains below all came from one sample that was sequenced in a study of control samples from healthy donors and cancer patients. Assay: immunoSEQ multiplex PCR; the TCRdb copy retains only in-frame clones and omits some. The table records some 130,000 clones, more than 80% of them present only once. The sample consisted of blood. Receptors originate from a man aged 35 to 55 in good health.

V and J are TRBV5-1 and TRBJ2-3; D uncertain. This CDR3 region has 13 residues. The germline V and J ends were trimmed by 4 bases and 0 bases, with 6 bases remaining between them. Per germline, CDR1 SGHRS and CDR2 YFSETQ. The CDR3, as DNA: TGCGCCAGCAGCACCTGGAGCACAGATACGCAGTATTTT. This encodes CASSTWSTDTQYF.

The J gene is TRBJ2-7, the V gene TRBV3-1 (or the pseudogene TRBV3-2); D not certain. V dropped 1 base and J dropped 6 bases, with 13 bases sitting between them. Germline loops: CDR1 LGHDT, CDR2 YNNKEL (reference sequence). CDR3 length equals 14 residues. The CDR3 DNA reads TGTGCCAGCAGCCAAGGGGTGAGCTCCCTCGAGCAGTACTTC. Its protein product is CASSQGVSSLEQYF.

V usage is TRBV7-8 and J usage is TRBJ1-4; the D is unclear. The germline V and J ends were trimmed by 2 bases and 8 bases, with 12 bases remaining between them. The V gene's germline CDR1 is SGHVS and CDR2 FQNEAQ. The length of the CDR3 is 14 residues. The CDR3 spells CASSLTPSREKLFF. The CDR3 bases are TGTGCCAGCAGCTTAACCCCCTCGAGGGAAAAACTGTTTTTT.

The chain employs TRBV5-1 and TRBJ1-1; perhaps TRBD1 as D (6 bases). The CDR3 extends over 14 amino acids. CDR1 is SGHRS and CDR2 is YFSETQ in the germline V gene. Trimming cost V 1 base and J 4 bases, with 11 bases left between them. The CDR3 protein is CASSLIGGSTEAFF. The CDR3 coding sequence is TGCGCCAGCAGCTTGATCGGGGGCAGCACTGAAGCTTTCTTT.

The chain couples TRBV24-1 to TRBJ1-5; D unclear. From germline, CDR1 is KGHDR and CDR2 SFDVKD. The V gene lost 5 bases and the J gene lost 6 bases, with 13 bases spanning the gap. This CDR3 is built from 14 residues. The CDR3 loop is CATSAGIGVQPQHF. CDR3 nucleotide sequence: TGTGCCACCAGTGCCGGGATCGGGGTTCAGCCCCAGCATTTT.

In the case of this clone: A read error may account for a junction end that differs from germline. This chain uses TRBV9 with TRBJ1-1; no clear D. Germline CDR1 SGDLS, CDR2 YYNGEE. The CDR3 length is 14 residues. The CDR3 is CASSQAGLNTKAFF. The CDR3 DNA sequence: TGTGCCAGCTCTCAGGCGGGTTTAAACACTAAAGCTTTCTTT. The whole variable domain, remainder taken from reference TRBV9 and TRBJ1-1, is DSGVTQTPKHLITATGQRVTLRCSPRSGDLSVYWYQQSLDQGLQFLIQYYNGEERAKGNILERFSAQQFPDLHSELNLSSLELGDSALYFCASSQAGLNTKAFFGQGTRLTVV.

The gene calls are TRBV21-1 and TRBJ1-2; the D call in the table, TRBD1, was not verified against the DNA. TRBV21-1 counts as a pseudogene. This CDR3 contains 15 residues. In nucleotides, the CDR3 is TGTGCCAGCAGCATTCTCAGGGGGTATTGTTATGGCTACACCTTC. Its translation is CASSILRGYCYGYTF.

V usage is TRBV9 and J usage is TRBJ2-5; 11 bases line up with TRBD2. This CDR3 contains 16 residues. Unmatched junction bases numbered 9, after V lost 0 bases and J lost 8 bases. Germline CDR1 SGDLS, CDR2 YYNGEE. CDR3 in amino acids: CASSVGASGGPGTQYF. CDR3 DNA sequence: TGTGCCAGCAGCGTAGGGGCTAGCGGGGGGCCAGGTACCCAGTACTTC.

This clone was observed once. The chain joins TRBV28 to TRBJ2-5; the D gene is possibly TRBD1 (6 bases). This CDR3 has 11 residues. The V end was cut by 5 bases, the J end by 10 bases, with 11 bases between. Germline V gene sequence: CDR1 MDHEN, CDR2 SYDVKM. CDR3 sequence reads: CASSVGTFQYF. DNA for the CDR3: TGTGCCAGCAGTGTAGGGACATTCCAGTACTTC.

The chain joins TRBV11-2 to TRBJ2-2; 7 bases agree with TRBD2. CDR1 and CDR2 from the germline V gene are SGHAT and FQNNGV. The CDR3 spans 19 residues. V trimming: 0 bases; J trimming: 4 bases; junction bases outside the gene matches: 14. The CDR3 sequence: CASSLDSKGLQEGTGELFF. CDR3 sequence (DNA): TGTGCCAGCAGCTTAGATTCCAAGGGACTACAAGAGGGCACCGGGGAGCTGTTTTTT.

The rearrangement joins TRBV7-9 to TRBJ2-3; perhaps TRBD1 as D (6 bases). Trimming stripped 3 bases from V and 0 bases from J, with 13 bases between. Germline V gives CDR1 SEHNR, CDR2 FQNEAQ (reference sequence). This CDR3 is built from 16 residues. CDR3 amino acids: CASSFGGTTSTDTQYF. The CDR3 DNA sequence: TGTGCCAGCAGCTTTGGGGGCACGACTAGCACAGATACGCAGTATTTT.

Details on this clone: Other DNA sequences in this specimen translate into the identical CDR3. The chain links TRBV5-6 to TRBJ2-5, with D hard to call. Trimming pared 2 bases from V and 5 bases from J, leaving 10 bases between. This CDR3 has 13 residues. In germline, CDR1 is SGHDT, CDR2 YYEEEE. This CDR3 reads CASSFTSGETQYF. Written as DNA, the CDR3 is TGTGCCAGCAGCTTCACCTCGGGCGAGACCCAGTACTTC.

The rearrangement links TRBV5-1 to TRBJ2-5, with 7 bases aligning to TRBD2. The trim removed 3 bases at V and 5 bases at J, leaving 4 bases unmatched. CDR1 SGHRS and CDR2 YFSETQ come from the germline V gene. This CDR3 spans 13 amino acids. CDR3 amino acids: CASSSRLAETQYF. The CDR3 DNA sequence: TGCGCCAGCAGCTCCCGACTAGCCGAGACCCAGTACTTC.

The chain carries TRBV2 and TRBJ1-3; D unresolved. The CDR3 has 11 residues. V lost 6 bases and J 0 bases, leaving 0 bases between the germline ends. The germline CDR1 and CDR2 sequences are SNHLY and FYNNEI. The CDR3 reads CASSSGNTIYF. The CDR3 bases are TGTGCCAGCAGCTCTGGAAACACCATATATTTT. Based on the CDR3 plus reference TRBV2 and TRBJ1-3, the full variable domain is EPEVTQTPSHQVTQMGQEVILRCVPISNHLYFYWYRQILGQKVEFLVSFYNNEISEKSEIFDDQFSVERPDGSNFTLKIRSTKLEDSAMYFCASSSGNTIYFGEGSWLTVV.

The chain links TRBV5-6 to TRBJ1-6; D gene unclear. There are 15 residues in the CDR3. Germline assignment: CDR1 SGHDT and CDR2 YYEEEE. V was cut by 4 bases and J by 0 bases, with 8 bases left in between. CDR3 region: CASSPGSSYNSPLHF. CDR3 coding DNA: TGTGCCAGCAGCCCGGGGAGCTCCTATAATTCACCCCTCCACTTT.

This clone was seen a few times. This chain uses TRBV6-4 with TRBJ1-3; 11 bases match TRBD1. This CDR3 region has 16 residues. J gave up 2 bases and V 2 bases, and 2 bases lay outside the gene matches. Germline CDR1 and CDR2: MRHNA and SNTAGT. CDR3 residues: CASSDGGQGAGNTIYF. Written as DNA, the CDR3 is TGTGCCAGCAGTGACGGGGGACAGGGGGCTGGAAACACCATATATTTT.

This clone was picked up one time. In DNA, the CDR3 is TGTGCCAGCAGCCCCGGACAGAGTAGCACAGATACGCAGTATTTT. Its translation is CASSPGQSSTDTQYF. The chain couples TRBV7-3 to TRBJ2-3; D is possibly TRBD1 (6 bases). Germline CDR1 reads SGHTA; CDR2 reads FQGTGA. The ends were cut back, 5 bases at V and 0 bases at J, with 12 bases in the middle. The CDR3 spans 15 residues.

The chain uses TRBV18 and TRBJ2-7; 7 nucleotides align to TRBD1. This CDR3 has 14 amino acids. Germline V gene sequence: CDR1 KGHSH, CDR2 LQKENI. The V gene end was trimmed by 5 bases and the J gene end by 6 bases; junction bases not matched to a gene: 10. Here the CDR3 DNA reads TGTGCCAGCTCAGGCTCAAGGGGGCAGGTCGAGCAGTACTTC. Protein sequence: CASSGSRGQVEQYF.

The chain is built from TRBV11-2 and TRBJ2-5, with D maybe TRBD2 (6 bases). The V end lost 5 bases, the J end lost 5 bases, and 15 bases lay between the germline ends. Germline V gene lookup returns CDR1 SGHAT and CDR2 FQNNGV. The CDR3 loop spans 14 amino acids. The CDR3 DNA reads TGTGCCAGCAGCGCGGGGACTCCTGGGGAGACCCAGTACTTC. As protein: CASSAGTPGETQYF.

The chain carries TRBV11-2 and TRBJ2-7; 8 bases fit TRBD1. V gave up 3 bases and J gave up 5 bases; unmatched junction bases: 6. The V gene's germline CDR1 is SGHAT and CDR2 FQNNGV. This CDR3 is 14 amino acids long. This CDR3 reads CASSLDRVRDEQYF. As DNA, the CDR3 is TGTGCCAGCAGCTTGGACAGGGTTCGGGACGAGCAGTACTTC.

As DNA, the CDR3 is TGTGCCAGCAGCCCGTCTGGGGCCAACGTCCTGACTTTC. It is translated as CASSPSGANVLTF. V and J are TRBV3-1 (or the pseudogene TRBV3-2) and TRBJ2-6, with no clear D. V shed 4 bases and J shed 1 base, with 2 bases lying between them. Looked up from germline, CDR1 is LGHDT and CDR2 is YNNKEL (reference sequence). The CDR3 length is 13 residues.

The chain combines TRBV19 with TRBJ1-3; TRBD1 is a possible D gene (5 bases). Deletions cut 8 bases from V and 8 bases from J, with 13 bases between. Germline V CDR1 and CDR2: LNHDA, SQIVND (reference sequence). The CDR3 is made up of 12 amino acids. The CDR3 region is CASGPRGDTIYF. In DNA form, the CDR3 reads TGTGCCAGTGGCCCCCGGGGGGACACCATATATTTT.

The chain combines TRBV7-6 with TRBJ2-3, with 11 bases fitting TRBD1. V shed 5 bases, J shed 2 bases, and the junction held 9 bases outside the gene matches. This CDR3 contains 17 residues. From germline, CDR1 is SGHVS and CDR2 FNYEAQ. Here the CDR3 DNA reads TGTGCCAGCAGCCCTCTAGGACAGGGGGCCTTCACAGATACGCAGTATTTT. Translation: CASSPLGQGAFTDTQYF.

On this clone itself: Other DNA sequences in this sample translate to the same CDR3. CDR3 DNA: TGTGCCAGCAGCCTAAGACTAGCGGGGGGTGTCGGGGAGCTGTTTTTT. Its translation: CASSLRLAGGVGELFF. V is TRBV7-6 and J is TRBJ2-2, with TRBD2 matching 13 bases. This CDR3 is 16 amino acids long. Per the germline V gene, CDR1 is SGHVS and CDR2 is FNYEAQ. Unmatched junction bases numbered 7, after V lost 5 bases and J lost 7 bases.

In its sample, this clone was seen once. Other nucleotide sequences in the sample specify the same CDR3. The chain recombines TRBV6-4 with TRBJ2-3, with TRBD2 matching over 11 bases. Germline trimming cut 0 bases from V and 4 bases from J; bases unmatched to any gene: 0. Germline V CDR1 and CDR2: MRHNA, SNTAGT. This CDR3 has 15 amino acids. CDR3: CASSDSSGGADTQYF. In nucleotides, the CDR3 is TGTGCCAGCAGTGACTCTAGCGGGGGGGCAGATACGCAGTATTTT.

J is TRBJ1-2 and V is TRBV19; D possibly corresponds to TRBD1 (6 bases). This CDR3 is built from 15 residues. Germline V gene sequence: CDR1 LNHDA, CDR2 SQIVND (reference sequence). V lost 3 bases and J lost 2, with 13 bases in between. CDR3 sequence reads: CASSIPRRGNYGYTF. CDR3 DNA sequence: TGTGCCAGTAGTATCCCTCGCAGGGGAAACTATGGCTACACCTTC.

V usage is TRBV7-6 and J usage is TRBJ2-5, with 10 bases fitting TRBD2. CDR3 length: 17 residues. The germline gives CDR1 SGHVS, CDR2 FNYEAQ. Trimming at V came to 5 bases and at J to 5 bases, leaving 14 bases not matched to a gene. CDR3 DNA: TGTGCCAGCAGCGAACTTCTAGCGGGGGCCTCTAGGGAGACCCAGTACTTC. Its translation: CASSELLAGASRETQYF.

The V gene is TRBV27, the J gene TRBJ2-1, with 9 bases lining up with TRBD1. The CDR3 consists of 15 residues. With 3 bases clipped from V and 9 bases from J, the junction kept 9 bases outside the gene matches. In germline, CDR1 is MNHEY, CDR2 SMNVEV (reference sequence). The CDR3 region is CASSLWGQGRGEQFF. The CDR3, as DNA: TGTGCCAGCAGTTTGTGGGGACAGGGCCGAGGTGAGCAGTTCTTC.

V usage is TRBV15 and J usage is TRBJ2-3, with TRBD1 as a possible D gene (5 bases). The CDR3 is 14 amino acids. Germline V gene lookup returns CDR1 LNHNV and CDR2 YYDKDF (reference sequence). V was trimmed by 6 bases and J by 5 bases, leaving 15 bases between them. CDR3 residues: CATSLGRREDTQYF. The DNA of the CDR3 is TGTGCCACCAGTCTGGGGCGAAGAGAAGATACGCAGTATTTT. Looking up the rest from reference TRBV15 and TRBJ2-3 gives the full variable domain: DAMVIQNPRYQVTQFGKPVTLSCSQTLNHNVMYWYQQKSSQAPKLLFHYYDKDFNNEADTPDNFQSRRPNTSFCFLDIRSPGLGDTAMYLCATSLGRREDTQYFGPGTRLTVL.

The rearrangement joins TRBV4-2 to TRBJ1-6; D is possibly TRBD1 (6 bases). V lost 2 bases, J lost 4 bases, and 12 bases lay in between. The CDR3 is 16 amino acids. Germline V gives CDR1 LGHNA, CDR2 YNFKEQ. The CDR3 protein is CASSQSRGRYNSPLHF. DNA for the CDR3: TGTGCCAGCAGCCAAAGTAGGGGGAGGTATAATTCACCCCTCCACTTT.